This entry describes one TCR beta chain. Its matching antigen is unknown. The data were obtained in a study of blood T cells in healthy people across ages. Points from the study as a whole: Donors of long life had a larger count of naive CD4+ cells and greater diversity than aged donors. Roughly linearly, TCR beta diversity per million T cells fell as age increased.

This CDR3 has 11 amino acids. Trimming removed 4 bases from V and 11 bases from J; junction bases left unmatched: 7. Germline V CDR1 and CDR2: DFQATT, SNEGSKA (reference sequence). The authors ran a second PCR of roughly 6 to 12 cycles using a sample-barcoded 5' primer and a J-beta primer mix. Each cDNA molecule was tagged by a template-switch adaptor with 12 random nucleotides. TCRdb called the 5' RACE reads again in MiXCR, with one record for every CDR3 protein. The table lists about 680,000 distinct CDR3 sequences, 49% of them singletons, with 30% to 40% in the top ten. The sequenced sample consisted of blood. This TCR derives from a woman in her fifties or sixties in good health. The rearrangement joins TRBV20-1 to TRBJ2-5; 7 positions match TRBD2. This chain's CDR3 is CSAIPSGEQYF. DNA for the CDR3: TGCAGTGCTATCCCTAGCGGAGAGCAGTACTTC.